The source of this T cell receptor (beta chain) is a study of shared clonotypes between healthy human individuals. Measured with immunoSEQ multiplex PCR; TCRdb has only the in-frame clones, and not every one. Of about 680,000 clones detected, around three quarters appear once; the ten largest clones hold under 2%. Germline V lookup: CDR1 SGHRS, CDR2 YFSETQ. The CDR3 sequence is 13 residues long. Trimming cost V 5 bases and J 8 bases; bases outside gene matches: 6. This TCR derives from a woman aged 25 to 39 in good health. The chain couples TRBV5-1 to TRBJ1-4; 7 bases align to TRBD1. The material sequenced was memory CD4+ T cells sorted from blood. Subset defined: CD45RA-negative fraction. Written as DNA, the CDR3 is TGCGCCAGCAGGGTACAGGGGCGAGAAAAACTGTTTTTT. Amino acids: CASRVQGREKLFF.